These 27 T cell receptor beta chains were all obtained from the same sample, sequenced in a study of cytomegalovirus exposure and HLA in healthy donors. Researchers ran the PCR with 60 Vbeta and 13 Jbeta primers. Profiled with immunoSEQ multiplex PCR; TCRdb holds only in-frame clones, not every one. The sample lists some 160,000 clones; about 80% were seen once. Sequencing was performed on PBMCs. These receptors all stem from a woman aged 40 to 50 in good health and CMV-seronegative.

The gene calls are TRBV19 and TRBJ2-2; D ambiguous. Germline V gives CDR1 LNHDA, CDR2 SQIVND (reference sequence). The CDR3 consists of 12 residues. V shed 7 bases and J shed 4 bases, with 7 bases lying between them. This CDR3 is CASTLSTGELFF. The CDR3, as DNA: TGTGCCAGTACGCTTAGCACCGGGGAGCTGTTTTTT.

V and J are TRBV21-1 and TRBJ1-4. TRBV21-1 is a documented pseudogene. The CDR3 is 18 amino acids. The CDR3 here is CASSKLAQTGGPYEKLFF. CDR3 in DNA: TGTGCCAGCAGCAAATTGGCCCAAACCGGAGGGCCATATGAAAAACTGTTTTTT.

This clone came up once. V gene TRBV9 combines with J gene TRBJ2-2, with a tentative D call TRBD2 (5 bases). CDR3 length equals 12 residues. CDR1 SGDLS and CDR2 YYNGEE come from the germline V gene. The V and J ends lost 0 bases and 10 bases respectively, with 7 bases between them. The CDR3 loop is CASSVDREELFF. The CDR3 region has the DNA TGTGCCAGCAGCGTAGACCGGGAGGAGCTGTTTTTT.

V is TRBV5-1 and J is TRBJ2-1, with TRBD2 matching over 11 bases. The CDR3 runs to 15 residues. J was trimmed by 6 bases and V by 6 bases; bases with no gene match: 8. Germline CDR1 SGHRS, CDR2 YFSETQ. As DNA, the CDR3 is TGCGCCAGCACCGAGGGGACTAGCGGACCCAATGAGCAGTTCTTC. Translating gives CASTEGTSGPNEQFF. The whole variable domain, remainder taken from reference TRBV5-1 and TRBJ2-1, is KAGVTQTPRYLIKTRGQQVTLSCSPISGHRSVSWYQQTPGQGLQFLFEYFSETQRNKGNFPGRFSGRQFSNSRSEMNVSTLELGDSALYLCASTEGTSGPNEQFFGPGTRLTVL.

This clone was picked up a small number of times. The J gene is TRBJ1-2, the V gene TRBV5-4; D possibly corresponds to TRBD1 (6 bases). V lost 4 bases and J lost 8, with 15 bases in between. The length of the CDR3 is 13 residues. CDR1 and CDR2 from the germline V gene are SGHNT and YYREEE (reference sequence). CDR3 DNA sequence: TGTGCCAGCAGCATTGACAGGTTGGGAGGCTACACCTTC. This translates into CASSIDRLGGYTF. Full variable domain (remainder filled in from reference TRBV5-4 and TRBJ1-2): ETGVTQSPTHLIKTRGQQVTLRCSSQSGHNTVSWYQQALGQGPQFIFQYYREEENGRGNFPPRFSGLQFPNYSSELNVNALELDDSALYLCASSIDRLGGYTFGSGTRLTVV.

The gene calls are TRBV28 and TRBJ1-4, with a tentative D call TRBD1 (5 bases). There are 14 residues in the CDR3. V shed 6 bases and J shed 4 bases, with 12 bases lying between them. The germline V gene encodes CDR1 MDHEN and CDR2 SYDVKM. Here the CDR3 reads CASRSQVVNEKLFF. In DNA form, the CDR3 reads TGTGCCAGCAGGTCACAGGTCGTTAATGAAAAACTGTTTTTT.

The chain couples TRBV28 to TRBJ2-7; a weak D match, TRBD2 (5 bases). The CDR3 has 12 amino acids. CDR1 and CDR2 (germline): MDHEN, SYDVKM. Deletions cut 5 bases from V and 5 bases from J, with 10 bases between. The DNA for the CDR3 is TGTGCCAGCAGTCCGGCGGGTGACGAGCAGTACTTC. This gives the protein CASSPAGDEQYF.

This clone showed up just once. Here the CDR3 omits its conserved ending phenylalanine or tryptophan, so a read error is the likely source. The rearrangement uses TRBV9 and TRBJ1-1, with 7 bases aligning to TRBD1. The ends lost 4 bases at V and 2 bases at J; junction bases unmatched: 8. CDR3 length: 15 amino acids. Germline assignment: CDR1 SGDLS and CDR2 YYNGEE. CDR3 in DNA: TGTGCCAGCAGCCTAGGACAGGAAAGAAACACTGAAGCTTTCGTT. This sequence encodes CASSLGQERNTEAFV.

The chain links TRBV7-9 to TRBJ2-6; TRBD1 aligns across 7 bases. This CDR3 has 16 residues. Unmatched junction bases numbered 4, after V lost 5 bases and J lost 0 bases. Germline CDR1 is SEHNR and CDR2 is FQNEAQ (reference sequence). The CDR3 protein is CASSVTGPSGANVLTF. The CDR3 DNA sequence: TGTGCCAGCAGCGTGACAGGGCCCTCTGGGGCCAACGTCCTGACTTTC.

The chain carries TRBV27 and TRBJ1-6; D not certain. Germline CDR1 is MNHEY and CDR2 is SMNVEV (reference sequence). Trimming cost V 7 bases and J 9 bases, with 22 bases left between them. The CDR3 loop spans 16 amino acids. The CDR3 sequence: CASKPAEEPLRSPLHF. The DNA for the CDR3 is TGTGCCAGCAAGCCAGCAGAGGAGCCGCTGCGTTCACCCCTCCACTTT.

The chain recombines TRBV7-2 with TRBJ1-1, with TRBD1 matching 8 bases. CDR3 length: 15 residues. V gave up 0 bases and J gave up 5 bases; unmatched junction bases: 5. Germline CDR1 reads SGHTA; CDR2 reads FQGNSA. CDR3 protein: CASSLAYRGGTEAFF. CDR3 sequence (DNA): TGTGCCAGCAGCTTAGCCTACAGGGGGGGTACTGAAGCTTTCTTT.

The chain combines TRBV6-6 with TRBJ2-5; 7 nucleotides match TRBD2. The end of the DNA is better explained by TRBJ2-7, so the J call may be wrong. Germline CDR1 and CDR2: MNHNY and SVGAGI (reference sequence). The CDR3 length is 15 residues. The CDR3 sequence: CASSYSEPGGYEQYF. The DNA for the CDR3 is TGTGCCAGCAGTTACTCCGAGCCGGGGGGCTACGAGCAGTACTTC.

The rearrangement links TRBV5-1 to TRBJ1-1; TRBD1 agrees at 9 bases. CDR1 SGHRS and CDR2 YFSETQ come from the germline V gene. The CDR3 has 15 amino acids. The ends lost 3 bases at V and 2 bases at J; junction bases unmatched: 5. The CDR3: CASSWTGATNTEAFF. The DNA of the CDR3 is TGCGCCAGCAGCTGGACAGGGGCGACCAACACTGAAGCTTTCTTT.

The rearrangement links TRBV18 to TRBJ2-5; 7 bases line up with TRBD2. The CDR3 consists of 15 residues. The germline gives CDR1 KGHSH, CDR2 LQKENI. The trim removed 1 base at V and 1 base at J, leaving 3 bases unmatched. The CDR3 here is CASSPLSGPQETQYF. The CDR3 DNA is TGTGCCAGCTCACCACTTAGCGGGCCCCAAGAGACCCAGTACTTC.

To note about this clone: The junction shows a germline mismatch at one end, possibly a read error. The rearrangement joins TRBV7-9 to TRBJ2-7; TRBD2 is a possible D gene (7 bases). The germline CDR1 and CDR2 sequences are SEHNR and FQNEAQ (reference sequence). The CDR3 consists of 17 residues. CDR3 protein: CSSSLGSPGGFPYEQYF. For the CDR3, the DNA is TGTTCCAGCAGCTTAGGGTCACCGGGGGGCTTTCCCTACGAGCAGTACTTC.

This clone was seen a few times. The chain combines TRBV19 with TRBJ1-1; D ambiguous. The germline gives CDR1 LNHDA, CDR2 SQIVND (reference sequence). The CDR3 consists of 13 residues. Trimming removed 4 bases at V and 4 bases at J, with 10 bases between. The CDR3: CASSSNLATEAFF. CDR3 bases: TGTGCCAGTAGTAGCAACCTGGCCACTGAAGCTTTCTTT.

The CDR3 DNA follows: TGTGCCAGCAGTATCACACCGAACACTGAAGCTTTCTTT. Its protein is CASSITPNTEAFF. The V call is TRBV2, the J call TRBJ1-1, with D unclear. This CDR3 has 13 residues. Germline loops: CDR1 SNHLY, CDR2 FYNNEI. V was trimmed by 5 bases and J by 1 base, leaving 8 bases between them.

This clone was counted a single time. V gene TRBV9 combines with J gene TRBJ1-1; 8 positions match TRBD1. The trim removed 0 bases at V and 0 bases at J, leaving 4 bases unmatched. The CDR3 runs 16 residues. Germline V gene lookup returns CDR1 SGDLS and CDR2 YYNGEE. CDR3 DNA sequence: TGTGCCAGCAGCGTAGGTGTGGACAGGGTGAACACTGAAGCTTTCTTT. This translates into CASSVGVDRVNTEAFF.

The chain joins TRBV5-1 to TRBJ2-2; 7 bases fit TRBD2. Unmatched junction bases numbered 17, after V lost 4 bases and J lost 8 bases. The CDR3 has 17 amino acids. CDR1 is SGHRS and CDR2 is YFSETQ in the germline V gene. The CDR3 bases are TGCGCCAGCAGCCGAGAGGCGGTCCAGCGGGGATCTGGGGAGCTGTTTTTT. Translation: CASSREAVQRGSGELFF.

CDR3 in amino acids: CASSDSSGRGTDTQYF. CDR3 in DNA: TGTGCCAGCAGTGACTCATCGGGAAGGGGCACAGATACGCAGTATTTT. V usage is TRBV6-4 and J usage is TRBJ2-3; possible D gene TRBD2, 5 bases. Germline V gene sequence: CDR1 MRHNA, CDR2 SNTAGT. V was trimmed by 0 bases and J by 1 base, leaving 11 bases between them. The CDR3 runs 16 residues.

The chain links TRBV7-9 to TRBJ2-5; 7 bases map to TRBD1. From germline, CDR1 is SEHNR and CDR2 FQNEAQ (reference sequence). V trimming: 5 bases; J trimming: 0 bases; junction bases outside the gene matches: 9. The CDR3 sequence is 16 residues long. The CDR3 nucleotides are TGTGCCAGCAGCCCACGTGACAGGGTCAACCAAGAGACCCAGTACTTC. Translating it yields CASSPRDRVNQETQYF.

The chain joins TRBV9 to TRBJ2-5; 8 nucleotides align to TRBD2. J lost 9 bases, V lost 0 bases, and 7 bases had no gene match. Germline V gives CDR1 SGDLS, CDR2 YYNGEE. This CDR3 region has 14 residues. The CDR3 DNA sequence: TGTGCCAGCAGCGTAGAAGCGGGAGCAGGGGCCCAGTACTTC. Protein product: CASSVEAGAGAQYF.

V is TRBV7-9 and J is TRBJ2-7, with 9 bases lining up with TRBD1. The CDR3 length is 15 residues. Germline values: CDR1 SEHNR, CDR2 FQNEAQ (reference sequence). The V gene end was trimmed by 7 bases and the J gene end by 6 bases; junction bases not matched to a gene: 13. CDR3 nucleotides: TGTGCCAGCATCTCCTGGACAGGGGTGTATAGCGAGCAGTACTTC. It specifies CASISWTGVYSEQYF. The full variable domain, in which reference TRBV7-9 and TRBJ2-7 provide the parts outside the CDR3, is DTGVSQNPRHKITKRGQNVTFRCDPISEHNRLYWYRQTLGQGPEFLTYFQNEAQLEKSRLLSDRFSAERPKGSFSTLEIQRTEQGDSAMYLCASISWTGVYSEQYFGPGTRLTVT.

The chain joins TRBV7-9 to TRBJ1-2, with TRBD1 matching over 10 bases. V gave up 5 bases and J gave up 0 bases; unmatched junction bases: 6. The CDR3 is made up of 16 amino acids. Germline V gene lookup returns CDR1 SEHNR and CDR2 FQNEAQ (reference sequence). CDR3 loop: CASSPWTGGSNYGYTF. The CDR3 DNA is TGTGCCAGCAGCCCCTGGACAGGGGGGTCTAACTATGGCTACACCTTC.

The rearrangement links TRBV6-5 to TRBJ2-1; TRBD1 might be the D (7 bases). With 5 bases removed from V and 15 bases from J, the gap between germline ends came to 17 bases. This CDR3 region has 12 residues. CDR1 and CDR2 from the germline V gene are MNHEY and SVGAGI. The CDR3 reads CASSNLQGTLFF. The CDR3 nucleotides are TGTGCCAGCAGTAACTTACAGGGGACTCTGTTCTTC.

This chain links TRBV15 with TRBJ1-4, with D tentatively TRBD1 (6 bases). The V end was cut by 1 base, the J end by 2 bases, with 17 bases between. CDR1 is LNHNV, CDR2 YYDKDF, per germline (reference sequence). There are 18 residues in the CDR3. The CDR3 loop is CATSRVGGRTETNEKLFF. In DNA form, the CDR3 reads TGTGCCACCAGCAGAGTTGGGGGCAGGACGGAGACTAATGAAAAACTGTTTTTT.

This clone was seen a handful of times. The DNA for the CDR3 is TGTGCCAGCAGCTGGGGACAGGGGTCCGAAAAACTGTTTTTT. It translates to CASSWGQGSEKLFF. The rearrangement joins TRBV5-6 to TRBJ1-4, with 10 bases fitting TRBD1. Trimming at V came to 3 bases and at J to 8 bases, leaving 4 bases not matched to a gene. The germline CDR1 and CDR2 sequences are SGHDT and YYEEEE. CDR3 length: 14 amino acids. The complete variable domain, with remaining parts taken from reference TRBV5-6 and TRBJ1-4, reads DAGVTQSPTHLIKTRGQQVTLRCSPKSGHDTVSWYQQALGQGPQFIFQYYEEEERQRGNFPDRFSGHQFPNYSSELNVNALLLGDSALYLCASSWGQGSEKLFFGSGTQLSVL.